A selection of T cell receptor beta chains follows, all from one sample in a study of glioma-infiltrating T cells after dendritic cell vaccination. Clones were sequenced by immunoSEQ multiplex PCR, and TCRdb holds only the in-frame ones, with some missing. The sample has about 64,000 clones, roughly 80% seen once. This material consisted of blood, taken before dendritic cell vaccination. Receptors were obtained from a human donor with glioblastoma. Both conserved end residues are part of each CDR3. Fields, in order: D gene, clone size, J gene, V gene, CDR3 protein, CDR3 DNA. D genes are given only for firm matches. The size of a clone is reported for some rows only, either as once, few or many, or as a class for expanded clones.

D gene: .; clone size: .; J gene: TRBJ2-7; V gene: TRBV11-2; CDR3 protein: CASSLVGEASYEQYF; CDR3 DNA: TGTGCCAGCAGCTTAGTAGGGGAAGCGTCCTACGAGCAGTACTTC
D gene: .; clone size: .; J gene: TRBJ1-1; V gene: TRBV19; CDR3 protein: CASTPPATANTEAFF; CDR3 DNA: TGTGCAAGTACCCCCCCCGCGACAGCGAACACTGAAGCTTTCTTT
D gene: TRBD1; clone size: .; J gene: TRBJ2-1; V gene: TRBV10-2; CDR3 protein: CASSQGQATQFF; CDR3 DNA: TGCGCCAGCAGTCAGGGACAGGCTACGCAGTTCTTC
D gene: TRBD2; clone size: .; J gene: TRBJ2-4; V gene: TRBV2; CDR3 protein: CASSESGGGIQYF; CDR3 DNA: TGTGCCAGCAGTGAGAGCGGGGGGGGCATTCAGTACTTC
D gene: TRBD1; clone size: once; J gene: TRBJ1-5; V gene: TRBV6-6; CDR3 protein: CASATGVQPQHF; CDR3 DNA: TGTGCCAGCGCGACAGGGGTTCAGCCCCAGCATTTT
D gene: .; clone size: .; J gene: TRBJ2-3; V gene: TRBV9; CDR3 protein: CASSASSDTQYF; CDR3 DNA: TGTGCCAGCAGCGCGTCCTCAGATACGCAGTATTTT
D gene: .; clone size: .; J gene: TRBJ2-5; V gene: TRBV10-1; CDR3 protein: CASSGRGALGTQYF; CDR3 DNA: TGCGCCAGCAGTGGACGGGGGGCCCTGGGGACCCAGTACTTC
D gene: .; clone size: .; J gene: TRBJ1-1; V gene: TRBV10-1; CDR3 protein: CASSEPSRGLRTDTEAFF; CDR3 DNA: TGCGCCAGCAGTGAGCCCTCTCGCGGGCTGAGGACTGACACTGAAGCTTTCTTT
D gene: .; clone size: .; J gene: TRBJ1-1; V gene: TRBV18; CDR3 protein: CASSPLTDFAFF; CDR3 DNA: TGTGCCAGCTCACCCTTGACAGATTTCGCTTTCTTT
D gene: .; clone size: .; J gene: TRBJ1-1; V gene: TRBV28; CDR3 protein: CASQIHGEGNTEAFF; CDR3 DNA: TGTGCCAGCCAAATCCACGGGGAGGGGAACACTGAAGCTTTCTTT
D gene: TRBD1; clone size: .; J gene: TRBJ1-1; V gene: TRBV5-1; CDR3 protein: CASSSRTGNTEAFF; CDR3 DNA: TGCGCCAGCAGCTCTAGGACAGGGAACACTGAAGCTTTCTTT
D gene: .; clone size: .; J gene: TRBJ2-7; V gene: TRBV21-1; CDR3 protein: CASSPRFLEAYEQYF; CDR3 DNA: TGTGCCAGCAGCCCCCGTTTTCTAGAGGCCTACGAGCAGTACTTC
D gene: TRBD1; clone size: once; J gene: TRBJ2-7; V gene: TRBV28; CDR3 protein: CASSSTGDSSYEQYF; CDR3 DNA: TGTGCCAGCAGTAGCACCGGGGACAGCTCCTACGAGCAGTACTTC
D gene: .; clone size: .; J gene: TRBJ2-5; V gene: TRBV19; CDR3 protein: CASSRQAGGSEYF; CDR3 DNA: TGTGCCAGTAGTCGGCAAGCGGGCGGATCCGAGTACTTC
D gene: .; clone size: .; J gene: TRBJ1-4; V gene: TRBV19; CDR3 protein: CASSRTATNEKLFF; CDR3 DNA: TGTGCCAGTAGCCGGACAGCAACTAATGAAAAACTGTTTTTT
D gene: .; clone size: .; J gene: TRBJ2-7; V gene: TRBV21-1; CDR3 protein: CASVLGQGAYEQYF; CDR3 DNA: TGTGCCAGCGTCCTGGGACAGGGGGCCTACGAGCAGTACTTC
D gene: .; clone size: .; J gene: TRBJ1-1; V gene: TRBV2; CDR3 protein: CASSDLAGIRPGAFF; CDR3 DNA: TGTGCCAGCAGTGATTTGGCAGGCATCCGACCAGGGGCTTTCTTT
D gene: .; clone size: .; J gene: TRBJ1-1; V gene: TRBV29-1; CDR3 protein: CSVEDGAEAFF; CDR3 DNA: TGCAGCGTTGAAGACGGAGCTGAAGCTTTCTTT
D gene: .; clone size: .; J gene: TRBJ2-1; V gene: TRBV28; CDR3 protein: CASSWYRADEQFF; CDR3 DNA: TGTGCCAGCAGTTGGTACAGGGCCGATGAGCAGTTCTTC
D gene: .; clone size: .; J gene: TRBJ1-3; V gene: TRBV11-2; CDR3 protein: CASSPDRSHSGNTIYF; CDR3 DNA: TGTGCCAGCAGCCCGGACAGATCCCACTCTGGAAACACCATATATTTT
D gene: .; clone size: .; J gene: TRBJ2-3; V gene: TRBV2; CDR3 protein: CASTGLVPVQYF; CDR3 DNA: TGTGCCAGCACCGGGTTGGTTCCGGTGCAGTATTTT
D gene: .; clone size: .; J gene: TRBJ1-3; V gene: TRBV5-1; CDR3 protein: CASSPRDNSGNTIYF; CDR3 DNA: TGCGCCAGCAGCCCCCGGGACAACTCTGGAAACACCATATATTTT
D gene: TRBD2; clone size: .; J gene: TRBJ2-7; V gene: TRBV7-8; CDR3 protein: CASSLAPSGSYEQYF; CDR3 DNA: TGTGCCAGCAGCTTAGCCCCTAGCGGCTCCTACGAGCAGTACTTC
D gene: .; clone size: .; J gene: TRBJ1-2; V gene: TRBV5-4; CDR3 protein: CASSRPGGDYGYTF; CDR3 DNA: TGTGCCAGCAGTCGACCTGGGGGCGACTATGGCTACACCTTC
D gene: TRBD1; clone size: .; J gene: TRBJ1-2; V gene: TRBV27; CDR3 protein: CASSTSGQGKYGYTF; CDR3 DNA: TGTGCCAGCAGTACATCGGGACAGGGGAAATATGGCTACACCTTC
D gene: .; clone size: .; J gene: TRBJ1-5; V gene: TRBV30; CDR3 protein: CAWEPTGWGNQPQHF; CDR3 DNA: TGTGCCTGGGAGCCTACAGGTTGGGGCAATCAGCCCCAGCATTTT
D gene: TRBD1; clone size: .; J gene: TRBJ1-4; V gene: TRBV7-9; CDR3 protein: CASSSSNRGINEKLFF; CDR3 DNA: TGTGCCAGCAGCTCCTCTAACAGGGGGATTAATGAAAAACTGTTTTTT
D gene: .; clone size: .; J gene: TRBJ2-2; V gene: TRBV28; CDR3 protein: CASSLEGWVGELFF; CDR3 DNA: TGTGCCAGCAGTTTGGAGGGGTGGGTCGGGGAGCTGTTTTTT
D gene: TRBD1; clone size: few; J gene: TRBJ1-2; V gene: TRBV16; CDR3 protein: CASNRWAGTGAGNYGYTF; CDR3 DNA: TGTGCCAGCAACCGGTGGGCCGGGACAGGGGCAGGGAACTATGGCTACACCTTC
D gene: .; clone size: .; J gene: TRBJ2-7; V gene: TRBV10-3; CDR3 protein: CAISENLRDEQYF; CDR3 DNA: TGTGCCATCAGTGAGAACTTGCGGGACGAGCAGTACTTC
D gene: .; clone size: .; J gene: TRBJ1-2; V gene: TRBV11-2; CDR3 protein: CASRRPGSTNYGYTF; CDR3 DNA: TGTGCCAGCAGGAGGCCAGGGTCTACGAACTATGGCTACACCTTC
D gene: .; clone size: .; J gene: TRBJ2-5; V gene: TRBV5-1; CDR3 protein: CASSFLISETQYF; CDR3 DNA: TGCGCCAGCAGCTTCTTAATTTCAGAGACCCAGTACTTC
D gene: TRBD2; clone size: once; J gene: TRBJ2-7; V gene: TRBV7-2; CDR3 protein: CASSLDSGGHSYEQYF; CDR3 DNA: TGTGCCAGCAGCTTAGATTCGGGGGGGCACTCCTACGAGCAGTACTTC
D gene: .; clone size: once; J gene: TRBJ1-6; V gene: TRBV11-3; CDR3 protein: CASSLDMSSPLHF; CDR3 DNA: TGTGCCAGCAGCTTAGATATGAGCTCACCCCTCCACTTT
D gene: TRBD1; clone size: once; J gene: TRBJ1-1; V gene: TRBV6-5; CDR3 protein: CASSSGQARNTEAFF; CDR3 DNA: TGTGCCAGCAGCTCGGGACAGGCGAGGAACACTGAAGCTTTCTTT
D gene: .; clone size: few; J gene: TRBJ1-1; V gene: TRBV19; CDR3 protein: CASSMAGYTEAFF; CDR3 DNA: TGTGCCAGTAGTATGGCAGGGTACACTGAAGCTTTCTTT
D gene: .; clone size: .; J gene: TRBJ1-4; V gene: TRBV4-2; CDR3 protein: CASSHTRGGGNEKLFF; CDR3 DNA: TGTGCCAGCAGCCATACCCGGGGCGGGGGTAATGAAAAACTGTTTTTT
D gene: .; clone size: few; J gene: TRBJ1-6; V gene: TRBV7-2; CDR3 protein: CASGSSYNSPLHF; CDR3 DNA: TGTGCCAGCGGGAGCTCCTATAATTCACCCCTCCACTTT
D gene: TRBD2; clone size: .; J gene: TRBJ2-6; V gene: TRBV5-1; CDR3 protein: CASSLAGGTGANVLTF; CDR3 DNA: TGCGCCAGCAGCTTGGCGGGGGGTACTGGGGCCAACGTCCTGACTTTC
D gene: TRBD2; clone size: .; J gene: TRBJ2-3; V gene: TRBV30; CDR3 protein: CAWTTSGGGDTQYF; CDR3 DNA: TGTGCCTGGACGACTAGCGGGGGGGGAGATACGCAGTATTTT
D gene: TRBD2; clone size: .; J gene: TRBJ2-3; V gene: TRBV2; CDR3 protein: CASGGVGTDTQYF; CDR3 DNA: TGTGCCAGCGGGGGGGTCGGCACAGATACGCAGTATTTT
D gene: TRBD2; clone size: .; J gene: TRBJ2-2; V gene: TRBV9; CDR3 protein: CASSAGLAGGSGELFF; CDR3 DNA: TGTGCCAGCAGCGCCGGACTAGCGGGGGGTTCCGGGGAGCTGTTTTTT
D gene: .; clone size: .; J gene: TRBJ2-7; V gene: TRBV5-4; CDR3 protein: CASSLSGSHEQYF; CDR3 DNA: TGTGCCAGCAGCTTGTCAGGGTCCCACGAGCAGTACTTC
D gene: TRBD2; clone size: once; J gene: TRBJ2-2; V gene: TRBV7-2; CDR3 protein: CASGPTSVSTGELFF; CDR3 DNA: TGTGCCAGCGGCCCGACTAGCGTGAGCACCGGGGAGCTGTTTTTT
D gene: TRBD1; clone size: few; J gene: TRBJ1-6; V gene: TRBV6-4; CDR3 protein: CASSEGGSDNSPLHF; CDR3 DNA: TGTGCCAGCAGTGAAGGGGGCAGCGATAATTCACCCCTCCACTTT
D gene: .; clone size: once; J gene: TRBJ1-2; V gene: TRBV28; CDR3 protein: CASSNRVIDGYTF; CDR3 DNA: TGTGCCAGCAGTAACAGGGTTATCGATGGCTACACCTTC
D gene: .; clone size: .; J gene: TRBJ1-1; V gene: TRBV4-1; CDR3 protein: CASSQDEQVNTEAFF; CDR3 DNA: TGCGCCAGCAGCCAAGATGAACAGGTGAACACTGAAGCTTTCTTT
D gene: .; clone size: .; J gene: TRBJ1-2; V gene: TRBV14; CDR3 protein: CASSQDRGYGYTF; CDR3 DNA: TGTGCCAGCAGCCAAGATAGGGGGTATGGCTACACCTTC
D gene: TRBD1; clone size: .; J gene: TRBJ2-7; V gene: TRBV6-5; CDR3 protein: CASSFRQGSYEQYF; CDR3 DNA: TGTGCCAGCAGTTTTCGACAGGGGTCCTACGAGCAGTACTTC
D gene: TRBD1; clone size: .; J gene: TRBJ1-3; V gene: TRBV19; CDR3 protein: CASSPRTGVGTGNTIYF; CDR3 DNA: TGTGCCAGTAGTCCCCGGACAGGGGTCGGCACTGGAAACACCATATATTTT
D gene: TRBD1; clone size: .; J gene: TRBJ1-5; V gene: TRBV5-6; CDR3 protein: CASSLMDRGYSNQPQHF; CDR3 DNA: TGTGCCAGCAGCTTGATGGACAGGGGTTATAGCAATCAGCCCCAGCATTTT
D gene: TRBD2; clone size: .; J gene: TRBJ2-7; V gene: TRBV7-2; CDR3 protein: CASSLGGGGVYEQYF; CDR3 DNA: TGTGCCAGCAGCTTAGGTGGCGGGGGGGTCTACGAGCAGTACTTC
D gene: .; clone size: .; J gene: TRBJ2-2; V gene: TRBV27; CDR3 protein: CASSSYRGTGELFF; CDR3 DNA: TGTGCCAGCAGTTCGTACAGAGGGACCGGGGAGCTGTTTTTT
D gene: .; clone size: .; J gene: TRBJ2-5; V gene: TRBV28; CDR3 protein: CASSLFLAARGTQYF; CDR3 DNA: TGTGCCAGCAGTTTATTTTTAGCGGCGAGGGGGACCCAGTACTTC
D gene: .; clone size: .; J gene: TRBJ2-5; V gene: TRBV14; CDR3 protein: CASSQVDREETQYF; CDR3 DNA: TGTGCCAGCAGCCAAGTAGACAGAGAAGAGACCCAGTACTTC
D gene: TRBD2; clone size: .; J gene: TRBJ2-5; V gene: TRBV5-1; CDR3 protein: CASSPRRSGARSGGETQYF; CDR3 DNA: TGCGCCAGCAGCCCACGGCGAAGCGGGGCGCGGTCTGGGGGGGAGACCCAGTACTTC
D gene: TRBD1; clone size: .; J gene: TRBJ2-7; V gene: TRBV19; CDR3 protein: CASKGQGDSYEQYF; CDR3 DNA: TGTGCCTCCAAGGGACAGGGGGACTCCTACGAGCAGTACTTC